This record covers a single T cell receptor beta chain. This clonotype was seen more than once but under ten times. Its antigen target is currently unknown. Base qualities are not at hand, and no much larger clone is one base apart. This record belongs to a study of T cells in Graves' hyperthyroidism and ophthalmopathy (dated 2019 in TCRdb). Broadly, across the study: TCR V-J signatures able to tell the groups apart were searched for in a discovery cohort of some 97 patients, of whom more than 40 had Graves' ophthalmopathy and 57 had stable Graves' hyperthyroidism. An independent validation cohort of under 20 hyperthyroidism patients and about 16 patients who later progressed to ophthalmopathy tested prospective prediction of ophthalmopathy. For training and testing, the approximately 92 patients in the discovery cohort were randomly divided in a 7:3 ratio. In addition, the study compared T-cell repertoires in thyroid tissue and in blood from 6 or 7 Graves' hyperthyroidism patients. After blood sampling, hyperthyroidism patients were treated with methimazole at a starting dose of 30 mg daily, and ophthalmopathy patients were treated with high-dose intravenous methylprednisolone. The paper describes TCR Vbeta CDR3 sequencing of 140 or so peripheral blood samples, made up of approximately 40 ophthalmopathy patients, 70 to 75 hyperthyroidism patients and 17 progressor patients.

Trimming at the junction amounts to 3 bases on V and 3 bases on J, and the germline ends lie 6 bases apart. From the cysteine through the phenylalanine, the CDR3 covers 13 amino acids. Only the CDR3 DNA stays, 39 bases, in frame from base 1. The germline V gene yields SGHAT for CDR1 and FQNNGV for CDR2. TCR beta CDR3 regions were amplified from RNA transcripts. For the first round of RT-PCR on the TCR CDR3, the HTBI primer set was used together with the Qiagen OneStep RT-PCR kit. Libraries were constructed in a second round of multiplex PCR, after which size selection and purification were performed. Sequencing of the libraries was done on an Illumina HiSeq2000 using paired-end 100 bp reads. The authors' pipeline ran thus. Raw data were processed with SOAPnuke, discarding reads with adapters, uncalled bases, mean Phred below 15, or no exact constant-primer or identifier match. High-quality paired reads were merged using COPE v1.2.5, and each unique nucleotide sequence was defined as a clonotype. Clonotypes were aligned to IMGT TRBV, TRBD and TRBJ reference segments using MiTCR v1.1. Only V-J combinations with frequency above 0.0001, covering 99% to 99.2% of repertoires, were analysed. The TCS score was defined as the ratio of F50 (clonal expansion) to E x V (chaos), calculated using BLOSUM62-based TCRdist between CDR3 peptides within each V-J. Welch's t-statistics and random forest reduced some 510 V-J features to 13, which were used in a naive Bayes classifier (R e1071). TCRdb redid the processing of the public reads, applying fastp at Q25 and MiXCR, and retained in-frame beta chains. Every entry covers one CDR3 protein and lists the most common genes and DNA from its rows. The V and J calls reflect TCRdb's pipeline rather than the authors' work. This sample comprises just over 550,000 distinct CDR3 sequences, 46% of them detected only once. Roughly 8.2% of the sample lies in the top ten.

Stable Graves' hyperthyroidism was defined as no progression to ophthalmopathy during 18 months of follow-up. Hyperthyroidism patients were newly diagnosed, with disease duration under 2 months, and aged 18 to 65 years. Any patient with an uncontrolled infection, another autoimmune disease, pregnancy or lactation was excluded. Diagnoses relied on clinical symptoms, serum thyroxine and TRAb, thyroid ultrasound and orbital computed tomography. Total RNA was extracted using Trizol reagent, and RNA quality was assessed on an Agilent 2100 Bioanalyzer. General study outcomes and caveats: Ophthalmopathy was separated from stable hyperthyroidism by a 13 V-J signature model, with about 88% sensitivity and roughly 81% specificity obtained in cross-validation and 80%/75% obtained in testing. Sample size was not statistically predetermined, and blinding of investigators to group allocation was not performed. In validation, the model predicted progression to ophthalmopathy a median of roughly 6.5 months before onset, with about 67% sensitivity and about 72% specificity. Blood samples also contained most of the expanded thyroid clonotypes (frequency above 0.001), which suggests that blood repertoires may reflect thyroid immune responses.

Sequencing was performed on peripheral blood or thyroid tissue (not recorded which). This sequence uses TRBV11-2 and TRBJ1-5; there is no confident call for the D gene. This sequence was found in a woman aged 18-35 years with Graves' hyperthyroidism. Donor details come from another sample of the same person, matched by shared clones. DNA sequence: TGTGCCAGCAGCTTTTGGGACAATCAGCCCCAGCATTTT. This gives the protein CASSFWDNQPQHF.